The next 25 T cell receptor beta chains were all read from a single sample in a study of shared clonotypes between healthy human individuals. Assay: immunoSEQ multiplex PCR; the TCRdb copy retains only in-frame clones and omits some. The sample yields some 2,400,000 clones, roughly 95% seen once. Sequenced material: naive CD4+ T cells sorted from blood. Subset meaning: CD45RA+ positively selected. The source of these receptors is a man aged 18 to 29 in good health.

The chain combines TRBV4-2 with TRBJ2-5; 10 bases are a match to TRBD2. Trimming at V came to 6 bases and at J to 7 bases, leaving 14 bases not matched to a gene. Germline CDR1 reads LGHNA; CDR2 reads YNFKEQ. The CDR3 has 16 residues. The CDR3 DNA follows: TGTGCCAGCAGTTCCCCCCTAGCGGGGGTACTAGCGACCCAGTACTTC. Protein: CASSSPLAGVLATQYF.

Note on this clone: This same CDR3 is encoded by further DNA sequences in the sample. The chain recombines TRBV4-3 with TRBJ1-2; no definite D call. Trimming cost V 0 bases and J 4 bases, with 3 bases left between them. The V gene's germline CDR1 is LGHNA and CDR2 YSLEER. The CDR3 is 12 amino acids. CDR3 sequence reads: CASSQDLYGYTF. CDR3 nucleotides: TGCGCCAGCAGCCAAGATCTCTATGGCTACACCTTC.

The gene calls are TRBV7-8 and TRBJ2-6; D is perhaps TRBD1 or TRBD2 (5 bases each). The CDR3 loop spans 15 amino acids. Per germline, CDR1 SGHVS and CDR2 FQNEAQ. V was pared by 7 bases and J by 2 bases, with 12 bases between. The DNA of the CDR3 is TGTGCCAGCATGCCGGGGCTTACTGGGGCCAACGTCCTGACTTTC. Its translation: CASMPGLTGANVLTF.

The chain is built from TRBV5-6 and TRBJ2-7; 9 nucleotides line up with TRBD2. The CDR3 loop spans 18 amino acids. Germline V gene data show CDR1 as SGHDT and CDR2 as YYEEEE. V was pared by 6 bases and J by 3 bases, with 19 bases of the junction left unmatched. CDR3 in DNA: TGTGCCAGCACCATGAACGCCGGGAGGAGCGGGAGGTTCTACGAGCAGTACTTC. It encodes CASTMNAGRSGRFYEQYF.

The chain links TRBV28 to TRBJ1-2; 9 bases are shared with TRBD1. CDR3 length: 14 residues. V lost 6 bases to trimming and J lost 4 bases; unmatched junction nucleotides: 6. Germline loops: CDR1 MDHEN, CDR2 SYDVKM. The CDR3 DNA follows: TGTGCCAGCAGGACCGGGACAGGGCCCTATGGCTACACCTTC. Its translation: CASRTGTGPYGYTF.

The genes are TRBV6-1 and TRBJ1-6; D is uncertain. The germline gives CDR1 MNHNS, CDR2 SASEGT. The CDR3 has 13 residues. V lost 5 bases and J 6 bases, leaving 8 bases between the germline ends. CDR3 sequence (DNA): TGTGCCAGCAGTCCCCCGGCTAATTCACCCCTCCACTTT. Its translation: CASSPPANSPLHF.

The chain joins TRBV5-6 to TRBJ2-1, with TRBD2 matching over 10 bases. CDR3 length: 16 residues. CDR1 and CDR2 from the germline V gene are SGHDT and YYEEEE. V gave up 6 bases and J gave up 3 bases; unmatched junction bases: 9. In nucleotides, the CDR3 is TGTGCCAGCACCCCCCCACTAGCGGGGTACTACAATGAGCAGTTCTTC. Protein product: CASTPPLAGYYNEQFF.

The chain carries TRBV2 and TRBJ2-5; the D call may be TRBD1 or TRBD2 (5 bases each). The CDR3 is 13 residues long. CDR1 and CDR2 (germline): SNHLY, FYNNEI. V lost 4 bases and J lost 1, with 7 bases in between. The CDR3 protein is CASSAGTQETQYF. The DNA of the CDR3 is TGTGCCAGCAGTGCAGGGACCCAAGAGACCCAGTACTTC. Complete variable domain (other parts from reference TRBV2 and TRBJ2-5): EPEVTQTPSHQVTQMGQEVILRCVPISNHLYFYWYRQILGQKVEFLVSFYNNEISEKSEIFDDQFSVERPDGSNFTLKIRSTKLEDSAMYFCASSAGTQETQYFGPGTRLLVL.

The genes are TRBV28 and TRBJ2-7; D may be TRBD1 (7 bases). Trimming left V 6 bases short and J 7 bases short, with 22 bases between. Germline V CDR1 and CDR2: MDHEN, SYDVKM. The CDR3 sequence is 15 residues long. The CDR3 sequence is CASSPGGPPGGEQYF. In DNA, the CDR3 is TGTGCCAGCAGCCCGGGCGGACCCCCAGGGGGGGAGCAGTACTTC.

CDR3 residues: CASSLMGATNEKLFF. The CDR3 region has the DNA TGTGCCAGCAGCTTGATGGGAGCAACTAATGAAAAACTGTTTTTT. The chain has TRBV5-8 and TRBJ1-4; D is uncertain. Germline-derived CDR1 and CDR2 are SGHTS and YDEGEE. The CDR3 spans 15 residues. V was pared by 1 base and J by 0 bases, with 7 bases between.

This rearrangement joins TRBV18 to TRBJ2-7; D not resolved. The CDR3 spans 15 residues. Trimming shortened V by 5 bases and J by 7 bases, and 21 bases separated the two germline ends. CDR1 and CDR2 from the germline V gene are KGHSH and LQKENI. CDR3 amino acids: CASSADASIAGEQYF. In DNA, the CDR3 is TGTGCCAGCTCAGCCGATGCCTCCATAGCTGGGGAGCAGTACTTC. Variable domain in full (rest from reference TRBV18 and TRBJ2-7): NAGVMQNPRHLVRRRGQEARLRCSPMKGHSHVYWYRQLPEEGLKFMVYLQKENIIDESGMPKERFSAEFPKEGPSILRIQQVVRGDSAAYFCASSADASIAGEQYFGPGTRLTVT.

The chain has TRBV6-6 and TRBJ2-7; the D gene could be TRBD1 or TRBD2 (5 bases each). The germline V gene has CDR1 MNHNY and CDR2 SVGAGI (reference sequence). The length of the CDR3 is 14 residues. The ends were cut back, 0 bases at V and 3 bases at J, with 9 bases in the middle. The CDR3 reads CASSYSGPYYEQYF. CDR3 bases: TGTGCCAGCAGTTACTCGGGACCATACTACGAGCAGTACTTC.

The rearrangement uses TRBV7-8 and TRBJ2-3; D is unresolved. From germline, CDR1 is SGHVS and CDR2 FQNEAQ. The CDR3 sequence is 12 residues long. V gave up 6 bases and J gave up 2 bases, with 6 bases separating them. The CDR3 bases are TGTGCCAGCAGACTACACACAGATACGCAGTATTTT. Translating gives CASRLHTDTQYF.

The CDR3 bases are TGTGCCAGCGGGACAGGGTCCAACTATGGCTACACCTTC. This codes for CASGTGSNYGYTF. The V call is TRBV25-1, the J call TRBJ1-2, with 9 bases matching TRBD1. With V trimmed by 8 bases and J by 2 bases, 3 bases remained unmatched. CDR1 is MGHDK, CDR2 SYGVNS, per germline. This CDR3 spans 13 amino acids.

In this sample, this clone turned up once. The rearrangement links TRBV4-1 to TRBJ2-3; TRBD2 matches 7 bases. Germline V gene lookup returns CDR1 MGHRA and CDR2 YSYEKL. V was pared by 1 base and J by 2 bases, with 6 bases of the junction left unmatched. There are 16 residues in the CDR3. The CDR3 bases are TGCGCCAGCAGCCAAGGGGGGGGGAGAAACACAGATACGCAGTATTTT. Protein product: CASSQGGGRNTDTQYF.

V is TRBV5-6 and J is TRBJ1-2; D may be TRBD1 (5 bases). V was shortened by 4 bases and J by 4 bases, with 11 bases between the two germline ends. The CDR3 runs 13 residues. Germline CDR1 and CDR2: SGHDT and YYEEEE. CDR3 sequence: CASSRAGPYGYTF. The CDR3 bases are TGTGCCAGCAGCCGAGCGGGGCCCTATGGCTACACCTTC.

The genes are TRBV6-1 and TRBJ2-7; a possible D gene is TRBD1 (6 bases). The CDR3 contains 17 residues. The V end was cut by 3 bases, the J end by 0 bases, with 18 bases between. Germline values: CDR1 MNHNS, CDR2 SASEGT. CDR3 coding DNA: TGTGCCAGCAGTGACCCTTGGGGGCTAACCAACTCCTACGAGCAGTACTTC. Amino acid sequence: CASSDPWGLTNSYEQYF.

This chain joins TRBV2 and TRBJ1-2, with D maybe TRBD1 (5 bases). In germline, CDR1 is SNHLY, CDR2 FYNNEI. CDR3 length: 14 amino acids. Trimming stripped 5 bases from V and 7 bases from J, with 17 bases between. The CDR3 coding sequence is TGTGCCAGCAGTTCAGAGGGGTCTGGTGGTGGCTACACCTTC. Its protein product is CASSSEGSGGGYTF.

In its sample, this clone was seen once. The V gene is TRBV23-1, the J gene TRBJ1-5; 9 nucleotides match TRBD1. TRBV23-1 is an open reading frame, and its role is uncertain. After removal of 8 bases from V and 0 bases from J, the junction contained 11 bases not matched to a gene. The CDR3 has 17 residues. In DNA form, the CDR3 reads TGCGCCAGCCGATGGACAGGGGAAATTCGTAGCAATCAGCCCCAGCATTTT. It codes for CASRWTGEIRSNQPQHF.

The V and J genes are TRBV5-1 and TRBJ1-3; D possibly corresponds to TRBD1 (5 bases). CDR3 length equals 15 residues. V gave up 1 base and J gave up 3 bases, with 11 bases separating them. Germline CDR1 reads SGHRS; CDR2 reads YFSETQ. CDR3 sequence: CASSLSGDYGNTIYF. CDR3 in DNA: TGCGCCAGCAGCTTGTCCGGGGACTATGGAAACACCATATATTTT. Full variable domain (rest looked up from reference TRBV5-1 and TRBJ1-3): KAGVTQTPRYLIKTRGQQVTLSCSPISGHRSVSWYQQTPGQGLQFLFEYFSETQRNKGNFPGRFSGRQFSNSRSEMNVSTLELGDSALYLCASSLSGDYGNTIYFGEGSWLTVV.

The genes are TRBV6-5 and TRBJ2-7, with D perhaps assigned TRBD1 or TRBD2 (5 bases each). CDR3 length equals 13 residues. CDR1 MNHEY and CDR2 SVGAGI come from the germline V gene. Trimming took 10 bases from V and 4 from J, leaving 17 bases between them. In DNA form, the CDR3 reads TGTGCCATCGGGGCCTCAGCCTTTTACGAGCAGTACTTC. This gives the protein CAIGASAFYEQYF.

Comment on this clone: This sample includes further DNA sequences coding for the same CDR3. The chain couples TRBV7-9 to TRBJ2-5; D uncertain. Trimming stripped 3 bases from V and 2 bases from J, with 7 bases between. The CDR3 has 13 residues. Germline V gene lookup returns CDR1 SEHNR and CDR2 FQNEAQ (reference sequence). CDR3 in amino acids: CASSFGGQETQYF. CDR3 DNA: TGTGCCAGCAGCTTTGGCGGTCAAGAGACCCAGTACTTC. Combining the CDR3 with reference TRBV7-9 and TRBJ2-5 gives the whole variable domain DTGVSQNPRHKITKRGQNVTFRCDPISEHNRLYWYRQTLGQGPEFLTYFQNEAQLEKSRLLSDRFSAERPKGSFSTLEIQRTEQGDSAMYLCASSFGGQETQYFGPGTRLLVL.

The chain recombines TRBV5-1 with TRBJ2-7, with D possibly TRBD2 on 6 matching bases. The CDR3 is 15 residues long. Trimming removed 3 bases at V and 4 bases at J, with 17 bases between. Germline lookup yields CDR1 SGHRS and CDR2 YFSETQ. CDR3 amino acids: CASSSIAASAYEQYF. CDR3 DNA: TGCGCCAGCAGCTCGATAGCGGCTAGTGCATACGAGCAGTACTTC.

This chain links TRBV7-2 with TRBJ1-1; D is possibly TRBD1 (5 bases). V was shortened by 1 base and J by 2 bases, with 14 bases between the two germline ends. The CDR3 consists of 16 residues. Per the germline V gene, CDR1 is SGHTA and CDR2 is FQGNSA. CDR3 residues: CASSLGGQGINTEAFF. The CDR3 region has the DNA TGTGCCAGCAGCTTAGGTGGGCAGGGTATAAACACTGAAGCTTTCTTT.

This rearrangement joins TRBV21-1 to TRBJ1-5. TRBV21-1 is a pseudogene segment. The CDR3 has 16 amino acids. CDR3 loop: CASSKGREGRNQPQHF. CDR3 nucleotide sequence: TGTGCCAGCAGCAAAGGGAGGGAGGGGAGGAATCAGCCCCAGCATTTT.